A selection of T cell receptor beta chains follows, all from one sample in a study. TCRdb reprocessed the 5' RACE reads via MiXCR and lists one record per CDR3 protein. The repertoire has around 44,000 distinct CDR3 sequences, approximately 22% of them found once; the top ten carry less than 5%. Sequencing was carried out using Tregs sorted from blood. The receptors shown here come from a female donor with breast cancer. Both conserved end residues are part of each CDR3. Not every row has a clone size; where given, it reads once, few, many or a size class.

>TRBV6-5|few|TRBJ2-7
CATMDSPYEQYF
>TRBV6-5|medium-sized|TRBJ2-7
CASSSSSYLYEQYF
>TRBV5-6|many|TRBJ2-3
CASSTASGSTDTQYF
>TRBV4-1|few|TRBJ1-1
CASSQDQGAHVEAFF
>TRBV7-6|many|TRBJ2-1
CASSVSGWDEQFF
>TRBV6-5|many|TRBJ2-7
CASSYSGNSYEQYF
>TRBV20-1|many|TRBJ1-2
CSARPPGYYGYTF
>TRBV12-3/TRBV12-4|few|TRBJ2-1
CASTPDRGSYNEQFF
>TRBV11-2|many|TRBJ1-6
CASSLVFSGRSNSPLHF
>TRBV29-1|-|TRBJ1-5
CSVREGSNQPQHF
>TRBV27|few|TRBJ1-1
CASRNQQGVNTEAFF
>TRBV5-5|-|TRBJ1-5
CASTLGPFQADRYSNQPQHF
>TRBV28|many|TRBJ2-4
CASSPATWAKNIQYF
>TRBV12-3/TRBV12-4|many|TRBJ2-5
CASSRTGDETQYF
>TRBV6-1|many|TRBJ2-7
CASSEHQSSGRRYEQYF
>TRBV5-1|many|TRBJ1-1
CASSFPQGANTEAFF
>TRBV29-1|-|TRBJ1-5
CSVEGGQTLQPQHF
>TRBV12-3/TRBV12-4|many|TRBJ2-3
CASSLAGGTKFTDTQYF
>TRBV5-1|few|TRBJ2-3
CASSLTSGGEADTQYF
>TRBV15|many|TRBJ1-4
CATSRTENEKLFF
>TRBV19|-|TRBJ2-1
CASSIDSDEQFF
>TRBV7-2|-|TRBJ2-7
CASSLAPYEQYF
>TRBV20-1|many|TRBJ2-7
CSAGTDYEQYF
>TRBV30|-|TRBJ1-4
CAYTPYGEKLFF
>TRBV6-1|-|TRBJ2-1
CASEPTSHEQFF
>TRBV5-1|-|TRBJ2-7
CASSWASGTYEQYF
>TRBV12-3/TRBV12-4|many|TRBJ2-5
CASKRGETQYF
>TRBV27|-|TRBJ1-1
CASSLDGDYTGAFF
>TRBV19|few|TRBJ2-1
CASSMQRANEQFF
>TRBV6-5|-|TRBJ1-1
CASSLTGNTEAFF
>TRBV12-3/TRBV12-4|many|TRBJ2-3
CASSLEGVEQYF
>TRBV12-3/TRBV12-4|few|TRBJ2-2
CASSSRVGTGELFF
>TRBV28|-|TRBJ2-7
CASSATWYEQYF
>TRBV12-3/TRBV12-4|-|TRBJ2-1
CASTHGPAGGSYNEQFF
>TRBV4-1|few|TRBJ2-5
CASSPTFEETQYF
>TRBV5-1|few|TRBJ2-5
CASSLTGGIQETQYF
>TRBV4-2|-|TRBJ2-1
CASSQDLGRGINEQFF
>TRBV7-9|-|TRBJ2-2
CASSLAGEFGELFF
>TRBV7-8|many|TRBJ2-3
CASSSAGADTQYF
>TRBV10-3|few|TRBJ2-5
CAISDVETGDETQYF
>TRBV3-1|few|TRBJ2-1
CASSQDPGTYNEQFF
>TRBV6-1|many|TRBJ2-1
CASSGISGSSYNEQFF
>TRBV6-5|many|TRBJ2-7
CASSYGTGAYEQYF
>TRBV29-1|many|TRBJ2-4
CSVRTSGGVENIQYF
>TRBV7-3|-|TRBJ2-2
CASSFYPPSPLKRPSGRQTGELFF
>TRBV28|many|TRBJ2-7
CASSLSRDYEQYF
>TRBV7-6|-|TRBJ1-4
CASSLSGENEKLFF
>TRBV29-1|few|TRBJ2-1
CSVYTSSYNEQFF
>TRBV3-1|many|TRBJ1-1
CASSQGRVGTEAFF
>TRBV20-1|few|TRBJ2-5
CAGLAELGTQYF